The T cell receptor beta chain described here comes from a study of response to subunit inactivated influenza vaccine. Findings and limits, study-wide: The authors suggested that few new T cells are recruited per seasonal influenza vaccination.

TCRdb recomputed calls from the RT-PCR reads with MiXCR, one row per CDR3 protein. The sample consists of roughly 780,000 distinct CDR3 sequences, less than 20% of them appearing once. In germline, CDR1 is SQVTM, CDR2 ANQGSEA. CDR3 length: 15 amino acids. Unmatched junction bases numbered 10, after V lost 6 bases and J lost 6 bases. Points on this clonotype: Its antigen remains unidentified.

This sequence joins TRBV29-1 and TRBJ2-3; 12 nucleotides align to TRBD1. The sequence came from a middle-aged man who received an inactivated influenza vaccine. This sample comprised PBMCs from blood, obtained roughly 5 days after vaccination. The CDR3 sequence: CSVTSGTGGKDTQYF. The CDR3 DNA is TGCAGCGTGACTTCCGGGACAGGGGGCAAGGATACGCAGTATTTT.